This TCR beta chain was profiled in a study of blood T cell repertoires in COVID-19. About the research overall: Italy, Spain and the United States were the sources of the convalescent and acute COVID-19 samples. The cDNA or gDNA used as material had been derived from T cells, B-cell-depleted T cells, or PBMCs.

In the authors' workflow: Amplification with reference gene primers provided the estimates of nucleated cell counts. Method: immunoSEQ multiplex PCR; TCRdb's copy keeps in-frame clones and lacks some. That table gives V, J and clone size, and the DNA gave D and trimming. The table has approximately 68,000 clones, approximately 86% seen once. V lost 5 bases to trimming and J lost 5 bases; unmatched junction nucleotides: 8. The CDR3 has 16 residues. CDR1 is SGHVS, CDR2 FNYEAQ, per germline. The sequenced sample was peripheral blood. The source is a woman aged 55-70 years with acute or convalescent COVID-19. J is TRBJ2-2 and V is TRBV7-6; the match to TRBD1 covers 10 bases. The CDR3 loop is CASSKTGGMITGELFF. The DNA for the CDR3 is TGTGCCAGCAGCAAGACAGGGGGCATGATAACCGGGGAGCTGTTTTTT.